This TCR beta chain originates from a study of radiotherapy plus CTLA-4 blockade in lung cancer (dated by TCRdb to the late 2010s). A note on the overall study: Among the enrolled patients, about 19% had an objective response, and roughly 30% reached disease control. Here is what the overall study found, with its caveats: After treatment with radiotherapy and ipilimumab, TCR clones that came from tumors expanded in the peripheral blood. The strongest predictors of response, as reported, were early dynamic changes in blood T cell clones along with a rise in serum interferon-beta after radiation.

About this clone itself: Its antigen remains unidentified. No clone much larger than this one lies a single base away; base qualities are absent.

The study tested focal radiation therapy combined with CTLA-4 blockade (ipilimumab) in patients with chemo-refractory metastatic non-small-cell lung cancer. CDR1 GTSNPN and CDR2 SVGIG are derived from the germline V gene (reference sequence). Measured from the cysteine to the phenylalanine, the CDR3 is 18 residues long. The sequence is cut down to CDR3 DNA, 54 bases in frame from base 1. V ends up 2 bases short and J 4 bases short, with an unmatched junction base count of 8. Library generation was performed with the immunoSEQ multiplex PCR assay. TCRdb mirrors the immuneACCESS table, restricted to in-frame sequences. Some clones are absent from its copies; in checked studies, under half trace to an unresolved V gene, and the reason for the others is unknown. Counted in this sample were some 66,000 clones; about 80% of them appeared once. 3.5% to 5% of the sample is taken by the ten largest.

Source: peripheral blood, taken from a patient treated with radiotherapy plus ipilimumab. This TCR was recovered from a human donor with non-small cell lung cancer who had a partial response to radiotherapy plus ipilimumab. The chain uses TRBV30 and TRBJ2-1; TRBD2 lines up with 16 middle nucleotides. The encoded CDR3 is CAWSTGTSGRARYNEQFF. The nucleotide sequence reads TGTGCCTGGAGTACTGGGACTAGCGGGAGGGCCAGATACAATGAGCAGTTCTTC.